The 18 T cell receptor beta chains below all came from one sample that was sequenced in a study of blood T cells in healthy people across ages. Together with a sample-barcoded 5' primer, a J-beta primer mix was included in a second PCR lasting 7 to 11 cycles. Each CDR3 protein gets one entry after TCRdb re-called the 5' RACE reads with MiXCR. The data show about 670,000 distinct CDR3 sequences, 40% to 65% seen once. The sequencing input was blood. The receptors here all came from a woman older than 75 in good health.

The chain couples TRBV27 to TRBJ2-7, with 7 bases aligning to TRBD1. The germline V gene has CDR1 MNHEY and CDR2 SMNVEV (reference sequence). The CDR3 is 14 residues long. V lost 8 bases to trimming and J lost 2 bases; unmatched junction nucleotides: 9. The CDR3 bases are TGTGCCAGCCAACCCGGGACAGCCACCTACGAGCAGTACTTC. Translation gives CASQPGTATYEQYF.

This clonotype was seen a single time. A much bigger clone sits one base away, suggesting this may be a read error. The CDR3 carries no conserved terminal phenylalanine or tryptophan, so it likely arises from a read error. The V and J genes are TRBV28 and TRBJ2-1; 8 nucleotides line up with TRBD1. Germline CDR1 is MDHEN and CDR2 is SYDVKM. CDR3 length equals 14 residues. With 6 bases clipped from V and 7 bases from J, the junction kept 8 bases outside the gene matches. CDR3: CASRGTGKGNEQFL. The CDR3 bases are TGTGCCAGCAGAGGGACAGGCAAAGGAAATGAGCAGTTCTTA.

There are many counts of this clonotype. The chain is built from TRBV28 and TRBJ2-5, with TRBD2 matching 7 bases. The V and J ends lost 4 bases and 9 bases, in that order; junction bases with no gene match: 11. The CDR3 has 14 amino acids. Looked up from germline, CDR1 is MDHEN and CDR2 is SYDVKM. CDR3 sequence: CASSSLASQAAQYF. Here the CDR3 DNA reads TGTGCCAGCAGTTCACTAGCGTCCCAAGCGGCCCAGTACTTC.

The chain is built from TRBV20-1 and TRBJ2-1; D perhaps matches TRBD2 (5 bases). The germline gives CDR1 DFQATT, CDR2 SNEGSKA (reference sequence). This CDR3 spans 12 amino acids. V dropped 5 bases and J dropped 8 bases, with 13 bases sitting between them. CDR3 loop: CSAPGNNYEQFF. CDR3 DNA sequence: TGCAGTGCTCCCGGGAATAACTATGAGCAGTTCTTC.

There are a few counts of this clonotype. The chain employs TRBV27 and TRBJ1-5; D is perhaps TRBD1 (6 bases). The V end lost 8 bases, the J end lost 4 bases, and 21 bases lay between the germline ends. CDR3 length: 16 amino acids. Germline V gene lookup returns CDR1 MNHEY and CDR2 SMNVEV (reference sequence). CDR3 residues: CASQASGGIRNQPQHF. The CDR3 nucleotides read TGTGCCAGCCAAGCCAGTGGGGGCATTCGTAATCAGCCCCAGCATTTT.

This clonotype was picked up many times. The chain employs TRBV20-1 and TRBJ2-5; D is uncertain. Trimming removed 0 bases at V and 6 bases at J, with 11 bases between. This CDR3 region has 13 residues. CDR1 is DFQATT and CDR2 is SNEGSKA in the germline V gene (reference sequence). The CDR3 loop is CSARDQWAKTQYF. CDR3 in DNA: TGCAGTGCTAGAGATCAATGGGCCAAGACCCAGTACTTC.

V and J are TRBV12-3 or TRBV12-4 and TRBJ1-2; D gene unclear. There are 14 residues in the CDR3. Trimming removed 1 base at V and 8 bases at J, with 14 bases between. CDR3 nucleotide sequence: TGTGCCAGCAGTTTAGTGGGGAGGACGGAAGGCTACACCTTC. It codes for CASSLVGRTEGYTF.

Only one count was recorded for this clonotype. The chain couples TRBV5-1 to TRBJ2-1, with 7 bases identical to TRBD2. This CDR3 spans 15 amino acids. Unmatched junction bases numbered 7, after V lost 1 base and J lost 6 bases. CDR1 and CDR2 from the germline V gene are SGHRS and YFSETQ. The CDR3 region has the DNA TGCGCCAGCAGCTTGATCGGACTAGGTTTCAATGAGCAGTTCTTC. Amino acid sequence: CASSLIGLGFNEQFF.

This clonotype showed up many times. The rearrangement joins TRBV20-1 to TRBJ2-5, with D uncertain. V gave up 5 bases and J gave up 2 bases, with 9 bases separating them. Per germline, CDR1 DFQATT and CDR2 SNEGSKA (reference sequence). The CDR3 runs to 12 residues. The CDR3 DNA is TGCAGTGCTGTAAGGCAGCAAGAGACCCAGTACTTC. Translated, it gives CSAVRQQETQYF.

The genes are TRBV11-1 and TRBJ2-7; the D gene is possibly TRBD2 (5 bases). Germline values: CDR1 SGHAT, CDR2 FQDESV (reference sequence). Trimming pared 4 bases from V and 7 bases from J, leaving 17 bases between. The CDR3 is 14 amino acids. For the CDR3, the DNA is TGTGCCAGCAGCTCGGGAATAGTCGGCAATGAGCAGTACTTC. Protein sequence: CASSSGIVGNEQYF.

This clonotype occurred many times. The chain joins TRBV12-3 or TRBV12-4 to TRBJ2-3; a weak D match, TRBD1 (7 bases). The CDR3 extends over 15 amino acids. V lost 7 bases and J lost 5, with 19 bases in between. The CDR3 region is CASNEQGGPRDTQYF. In DNA form, the CDR3 reads TGTGCCAGCAATGAGCAGGGGGGTCCTAGAGATACGCAGTATTTT.

The chain combines TRBV12-3 or TRBV12-4 with TRBJ2-3; 9 nucleotides match TRBD2. V shed 6 bases and J 6 bases; nucleotides not matched to a gene: 13. The CDR3 is 16 amino acids. CDR3 amino acids: CASRPSGGRGWDTQYF. The CDR3, as DNA: TGTGCCAGCAGGCCCTCGGGCGGGAGGGGGTGGGATACGCAGTATTTT.

This clonotype was counted many times. The gene calls are TRBV18 and TRBJ2-7; D may be TRBD1 (5 bases). The CDR3 extends over 11 amino acids. Germline CDR1 is KGHSH and CDR2 is LQKENI. V was cut by 6 bases and J by 4 bases, with 7 bases left in between. Here the CDR3 reads CASSTEYEQYF. CDR3 nucleotides: TGTGCCAGCTCGACAGAATACGAGCAGTACTTC. The variable domain in full, completed from reference TRBV18 and TRBJ2-7, reads NAGVMQNPRHLVRRRGQEARLRCSPMKGHSHVYWYRQLPEEGLKFMVYLQKENIIDESGMPKERFSAEFPKEGPSILRIQQVVRGDSAAYFCASSTEYEQYFGPGTRLTVT.

This chain joins TRBV13 and TRBJ2-7, with D perhaps assigned TRBD1 or TRBD2 (5 bases each). V lost 5 bases to trimming and J lost 3 bases, with 14 bases between them. The CDR3 loop spans 14 amino acids. In germline, CDR1 is PRHDT, CDR2 FYEKMQ (reference sequence). The DNA for the CDR3 is TGTGCCAGCAGCGGCCGGGACGGTCTCTACGAGCAGTACTTC. Translation gives CASSGRDGLYEQYF.

This clonotype was observed a few times. The chain carries TRBV29-1 and TRBJ1-3; possible D gene TRBD1, 6 bases. Germline V gene lookup returns CDR1 SQVTM and CDR2 ANQGSEA. The ends were cut back, 3 bases at V and 4 bases at J, with 13 bases in the middle. The CDR3 consists of 14 residues. Written as DNA, the CDR3 is TGCAGCGTTGATGCAGGGGCCGCAGGAAACACCATATATTTT. Protein sequence: CSVDAGAAGNTIYF.

This clonotype was observed at least ten times. The chain couples TRBV7-8 to TRBJ1-6; unclear D gene. The CDR3 spans 13 residues. Germline CDR1 is SGHVS and CDR2 is FQNEAQ. Trimming removed 5 bases from V and 9 bases from J, with 11 bases in between. The CDR3 coding sequence is TGTGCCAGCAGCCCCGGTCCCCCTTCACCCCTCCACTTT. It specifies CASSPGPPSPLHF.

The chain combines TRBV14 with TRBJ1-2, with D unclear. V was trimmed by 0 bases and J by 4 bases, leaving 9 bases between them. CDR3 length: 14 amino acids. Germline values: CDR1 SGHDN, CDR2 FVKESK. The CDR3 region has the DNA TGTGCCAGCAGCCAAGACTGGTCCGGCTATGGCTACACCTTC. This gives the protein CASSQDWSGYGYTF.

This sequence joins TRBV4-1 and TRBJ1-2; possibly TRBD1 for D (5 bases). This CDR3 is 15 amino acids long. V was clipped by 0 bases and J by 0 bases, with 8 bases between them. Germline CDR1 reads MGHRA; CDR2 reads YSYEKL. DNA of the CDR3: TGCGCCAGCAGCCAAGAGGACAAAGCTAACTATGGCTACACCTTC. Translated, it gives CASSQEDKANYGYTF.